The clone carrying this T cell receptor beta chain came up once. No antigen is known for it. Profiled with immunoSEQ multiplex PCR; TCRdb holds only in-frame clones, not every one. The sample records more than 95,000 clones, around 81% being singletons. The sample belongs to a study of radiation and T cells in renal cell carcinoma. Overall study results and limits: Baseline intratumoral clonotype presence is unknown without pretreatment biopsies. Top tumor clonotypes rose in blood 2 weeks post-radiation, then contracted.

Time point noted: blood 2 weeks post-SBRT. Described treatment: 15 Gy SBRT to primary tumor, nephrectomy 4 weeks later. After SBRT, blood was collected at 2 and 4 weeks, plus baseline. This renal cell carcinoma was of the clear cell type. This receptor was obtained from a man over 45 with renal cell carcinoma. The specimen was blood, collected from a patient whose treatment included radiotherapy and nephrectomy.

The CDR3 here is CASSYSPSSYEQYF. The DNA for the CDR3 is TGTGCCAGCAGTTACTCTCCTAGCTCCTACGAGCAGTACTTC. The chain is built from TRBV6-6 and TRBJ2-7, with D hard to call. The CDR3 spans 14 residues. Trimming left V 0 bases short and J 0 bases short, with 6 bases between. The V gene's germline CDR1 is MNHNY and CDR2 SVGAGI (reference sequence).